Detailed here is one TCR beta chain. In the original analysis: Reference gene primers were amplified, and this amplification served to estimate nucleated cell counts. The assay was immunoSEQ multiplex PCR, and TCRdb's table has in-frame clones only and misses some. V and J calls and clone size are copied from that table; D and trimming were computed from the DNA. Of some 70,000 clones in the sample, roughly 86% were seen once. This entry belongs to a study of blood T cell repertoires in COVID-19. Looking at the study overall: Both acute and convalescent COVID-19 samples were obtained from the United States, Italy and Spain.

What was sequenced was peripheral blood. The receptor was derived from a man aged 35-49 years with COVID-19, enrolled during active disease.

The CDR3 region is CASSYSTQGKNGYTF. In DNA, the CDR3 is TGTGCCAGCAGTTACTCGACGCAGGGAAAGAATGGCTACACCTTC. This sequence joins TRBV6-5 and TRBJ1-2; the D gene is possibly TRBD1 (5 bases). The CDR3 loop spans 15 amino acids. Trimming removed 0 bases at V and 6 bases at J, with 14 bases between. Germline CDR1 and CDR2: MNHEY and SVGAGI.